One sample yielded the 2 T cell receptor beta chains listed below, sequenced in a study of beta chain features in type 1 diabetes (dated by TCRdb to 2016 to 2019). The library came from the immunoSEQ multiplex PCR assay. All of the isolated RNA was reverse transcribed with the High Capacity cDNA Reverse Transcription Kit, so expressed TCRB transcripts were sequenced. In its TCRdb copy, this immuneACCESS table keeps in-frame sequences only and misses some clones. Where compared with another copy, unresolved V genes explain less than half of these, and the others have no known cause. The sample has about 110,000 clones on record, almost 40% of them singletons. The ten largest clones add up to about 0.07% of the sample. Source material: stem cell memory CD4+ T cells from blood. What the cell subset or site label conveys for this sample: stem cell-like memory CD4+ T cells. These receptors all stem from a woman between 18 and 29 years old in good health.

CDR3 DNA sequence: TGTGCCAGCAGCCAAGCCCAAGCGCGTTTCTACAATGAGCAGTTCTTC. Translating gives CASSQAQARFYNEQFF. The chain uses TRBV14 and TRBJ2-1; D gene uncertain. Germline loops: CDR1 SGHDN, CDR2 FVKESK. The CDR3 contains 16 residues. Trimming removed 1 base at V and 3 bases at J, with 13 bases between.

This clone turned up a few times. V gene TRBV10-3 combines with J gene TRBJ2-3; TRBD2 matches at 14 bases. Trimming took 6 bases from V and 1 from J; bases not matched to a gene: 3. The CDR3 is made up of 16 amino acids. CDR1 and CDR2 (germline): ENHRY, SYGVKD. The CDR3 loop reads CAISPGLAGGTDTQYF. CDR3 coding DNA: TGTGCCATCAGCCCGGGACTAGCGGGAGGCACAGATACGCAGTATTTT.